The entry below describes one T cell receptor (beta chain). Its cognate antigen is unknown. These data come from a study of cytomegalovirus exposure and HLA in healthy donors. Findings of the study overall: Published work reported that the classifier diagnosed cytomegalovirus status with high specificity and sensitivity. In vitro testing confirmed a few CMV-associated chains as specific for CMV antigens.

The validation cohort, a group of more than 100 subjects, included the donors and was separate from the roughly 700-subject first cohort. The CDR3 is made up of 16 amino acids. Germline lookup yields CDR1 SGDLS and CDR2 YYNGEE. V shed 4 bases and J 4 bases; nucleotides not matched to a gene: 8. Clones were read by immunoSEQ multiplex PCR, and TCRdb kept only the in-frame ones, dropping some. The top ten clones hold 5.5% to 6.5% of a sample with about 200,000 clones, roughly 83% of them seen once. Sequencing was performed on PBMCs. This sequence originates from a woman younger than 30 in good health and CMV-seronegative. V is TRBV9 and J is TRBJ2-2; the match to TRBD1 covers 9 bases. The CDR3 region has the DNA TGTGCCAGCAGCACCCGGACAGGGGTGGGCACCGGGGAGCTGTTTTTT. Protein product: CASSTRTGVGTGELFF.